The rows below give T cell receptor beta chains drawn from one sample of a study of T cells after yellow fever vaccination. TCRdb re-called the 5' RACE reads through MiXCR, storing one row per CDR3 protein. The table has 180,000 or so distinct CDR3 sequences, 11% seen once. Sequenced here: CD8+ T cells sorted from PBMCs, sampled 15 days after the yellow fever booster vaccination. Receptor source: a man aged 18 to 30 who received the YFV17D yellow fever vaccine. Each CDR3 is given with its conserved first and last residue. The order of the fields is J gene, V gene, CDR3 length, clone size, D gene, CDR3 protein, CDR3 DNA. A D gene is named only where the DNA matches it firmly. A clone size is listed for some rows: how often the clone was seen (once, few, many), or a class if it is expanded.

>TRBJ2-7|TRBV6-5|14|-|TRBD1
CATSVGQAAYEQYF
TGTGCCACTTCAGTAGGACAGGCCGCCTACGAGCAGTACTTC
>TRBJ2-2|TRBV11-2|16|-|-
CASGSLTGFSSGELFF
TGTGCCAGCGGCTCTCTTACAGGGTTTTCCTCCGGGGAGCTGTTTTTT
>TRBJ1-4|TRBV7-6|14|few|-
CASSFGGGNEKLFF
TGTGCCAGCAGCTTTGGGGGCGGTAATGAAAAACTGTTTTTT
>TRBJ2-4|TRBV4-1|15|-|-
CASQRAAGAKNIQYF
TGCGCCAGCCAAAGAGCGGCAGGGGCCAAAAACATTCAGTACTTC
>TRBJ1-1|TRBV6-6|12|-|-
CASSHPTPGAFF
TGTGCCAGCAGCCACCCGACCCCAGGAGCTTTCTTT
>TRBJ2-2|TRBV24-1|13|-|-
CATGTSSTGELFF
TGTGCCACCGGGACAAGTTCTACCGGGGAGCTGTTTTTT
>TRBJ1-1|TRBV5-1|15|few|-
CASSFTGGMNTEAFF
TGCGCCAGCAGCTTCACAGGTGGCATGAACACTGAAGCTTTCTTT
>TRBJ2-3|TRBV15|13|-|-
CATSSRSTDTQYF
TGTGCCACCAGCTCCCGGTCCACAGATACGCAGTATTTT
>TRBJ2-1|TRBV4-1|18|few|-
CASSQVLSRIQGHNEQFF
TGCGCCAGCAGCCAAGTGCTCTCGAGGATTCAAGGTCACAATGAGCAGTTCTTC
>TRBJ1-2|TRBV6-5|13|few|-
CASSYSPGNGDTF
TGTGCCAGCAGTTACTCGCCAGGGAACGGGGACACCTTC
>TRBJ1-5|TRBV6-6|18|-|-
CASSDARASSYSNQPQHF
TGTGCCAGCAGTGACGCCAGGGCCTCCTCTTATAGCAATCAGCCCCAGCATTTT
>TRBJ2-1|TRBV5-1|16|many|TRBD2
CASSLAGAGDYNEQFF
TGCGCCAGCAGCCTGGCTGGCGCGGGGGATTACAATGAGCAGTTCTTC
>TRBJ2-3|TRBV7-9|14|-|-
CASSRRGYTDTQYF
TGTGCCAGCAGCCGTCGCGGGTACACAGATACGCAGTATTTT
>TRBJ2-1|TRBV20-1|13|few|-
CSARLGPAGEQFF
TGCAGTGCTAGACTGGGACCCGCGGGTGAGCAGTTCTTC
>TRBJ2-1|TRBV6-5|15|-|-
CASSLKGDPYNEQFF
TGTGCCAGCAGTTTAAAGGGGGACCCCTACAATGAGCAGTTCTTC
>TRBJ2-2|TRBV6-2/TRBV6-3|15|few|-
CASRDRLRSTGELFF
TGTGCCAGCAGGGATAGACTTAGGAGCACCGGGGAGCTGTTTTTT
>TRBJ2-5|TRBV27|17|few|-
CASSWSQATGGEGTQYF
TGTGCCAGCAGTTGGTCTCAGGCCACCGGGGGTGAAGGAACCCAGTACTTC
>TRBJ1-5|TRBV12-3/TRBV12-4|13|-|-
CASGHLSNQPQHF
TGTGCCAGCGGACACCTGAGCAATCAGCCCCAGCATTTT
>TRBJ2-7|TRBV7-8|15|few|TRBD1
CASSLGGTGDYEQYF
TGTGCCAGCAGCTTAGGCGGGACAGGGGACTACGAGCAGTACTTC
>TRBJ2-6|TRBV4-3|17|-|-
CASSQGGGGTGANVLTF
TGCGCCAGCAGCCAAGGAGGAGGGGGCACTGGGGCCAACGTCCTGACTTTC
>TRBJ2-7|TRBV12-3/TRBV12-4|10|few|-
CASGAYEQYF
TGTGCCAGCGGGGCCTACGAGCAGTACTTC
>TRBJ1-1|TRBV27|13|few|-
CASSITRNTEAFF
TGTGCCAGCAGTATTACGAGGAACACTGAAGCTTTCTTT
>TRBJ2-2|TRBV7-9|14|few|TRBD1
CASDRGANTGELFF
TGTGCCAGCGACAGGGGAGCGAACACCGGGGAGCTGTTTTTT
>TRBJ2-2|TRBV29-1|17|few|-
CSVLVAGPGERAGELFF
TGCAGCGTTCTTGTGGCGGGGCCTGGGGAGCGCGCCGGGGAGCTGTTTTTT
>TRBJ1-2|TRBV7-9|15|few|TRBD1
CASSHTGEDNYGYTF
TGTGCCAGCAGCCATACAGGGGAGGATAACTATGGCTACACCTTC
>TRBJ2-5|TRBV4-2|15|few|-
CASSQDLRSVETQYF
TGTGCCAGCAGCCAAGATCTACGCAGCGTAGAGACCCAGTACTTC
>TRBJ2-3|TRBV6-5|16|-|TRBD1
CASSKQPGQGSDTQYF
TGTGCCAGCAGTAAACAGCCGGGACAGGGGTCAGATACGCAGTATTTT
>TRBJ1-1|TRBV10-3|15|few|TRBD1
CAISESPDRVTEAFF
TGTGCCATCAGTGAGTCCCCCGACAGGGTGACTGAAGCTTTCTTT